This paragraph covers one TCR beta chain sequence. The data stem from a study of blood T cell repertoires in COVID-19. Turning to the study itself: PBMCs, B-cell-depleted T cells, or T cells were the source of the cDNA or gDNA that made up the material.

Germline values: CDR1 MNHNS, CDR2 SASEGT. This CDR3 spans 22 amino acids. V shed 2 bases, J shed 8 bases, and the junction held 26 bases outside the gene matches. Assay used: immunoSEQ multiplex PCR; TCRdb lists only in-frame clones, some missing. The profile shows approximately 100,000 clones, roughly 92% of them singletons. The chain couples TRBV6-1 to TRBJ1-6; TRBD1 matches 8 bases. The sample was peripheral blood. The receptor comes from a man aged 45 to 65 with active COVID-19. In nucleotides, the CDR3 is TGTGCCAGCAGTGAACGGTCTCACCGCTGGCAGGGGGCGAGAGCCCCCTATTCACCCCTCCACTTT. The encoded protein is CASSERSHRWQGARAPYSPLHF.